Presented here are 26 T cell receptor beta chains from one specimen sequenced in a study of regulatory T cells in long-lasting Graves disease. Construction of TCR beta libraries relied on iRepertoire HTBI primers and on Arm-PCR targeting CDR3 regions. TCRdb used MiXCR to reprocess the multiplex PCR reads, holding one entry per CDR3 protein. The sample consists of around 250,000 distinct CDR3 sequences, around 19% of them appearing once. This sample's time point: newly diagnosed GD, antithyroid drugs for less than 3 months. PBMC-derived RNA was used for the TCR library. The sample was peripheral blood mononuclear cells (PBMCs), taken at new diagnosis, from a patient treated with antithyroid drugs. These receptors were obtained from a female donor with Graves disease.

This clonotype has at least ten counts. The chain couples TRBV5-1 to TRBJ2-1, with 7 bases identical to TRBD2. The CDR3 is 17 amino acids. Germline CDR1 SGHRS, CDR2 YFSETQ. V shed 4 bases and J 3 bases; nucleotides not matched to a gene: 13. The DNA for the CDR3 is TGCGCCAGCAGCACCCCCGAAGCGGGAAGCTTCTACAATGAGCAGTTCTTC. It translates to CASSTPEAGSFYNEQFF.

Comment on this clonotype: Just one base apart from a much larger clone, this may be a read error. Because it lacks the conserved phenylalanine or tryptophan at the end, this CDR3 is likely a read error. The V call is TRBV24-1, the J call TRBJ1-2; D might be TRBD1 (6 bases). The CDR3 extends over 12 amino acids. The V gene's germline CDR1 is KGHDR and CDR2 SFDVKD. Trimming pared 5 bases from V and 5 bases from J, leaving 8 bases between. CDR3 nucleotide sequence: TGTGCCACCAGTGCCGGGACATATGGCTACACCTCC. The encoded protein is CATSAGTYGYTS.

This clonotype has more than one count but fewer than ten. This chain joins TRBV18 and TRBJ2-2, with D hard to call. Germline values: CDR1 KGHSH, CDR2 LQKENI. This CDR3 is built from 15 residues. V gave up 2 bases and J gave up 1 base, with 8 bases separating them. The CDR3 nucleotides read TGTGCCAGCTCACCAAGGGCGGTGAACACCGGGGAGCTGTTTTTT. It encodes CASSPRAVNTGELFF.

The rearrangement uses TRBV24-1 and TRBJ2-3, with TRBD1 identical over 12 bases. With V trimmed by 7 bases and J by 6 bases, 10 bases remained unmatched. This CDR3 has 16 amino acids. Germline loops: CDR1 KGHDR, CDR2 SFDVKD. CDR3 region: CATSPRDRGRLDTQYF. CDR3 coding DNA: TGTGCCACCAGCCCCCGGGACAGGGGGCGACTGGATACGCAGTATTTT.

The sample holds a few counts of this clonotype. This chain connects TRBV12-5 to TRBJ2-5; D perhaps matches TRBD2 (5 bases). The germline V gene encodes CDR1 LGHNT and CDR2 FRNRAP. The V and J ends lost 6 bases and 5 bases respectively, with 10 bases between them. This CDR3 comprises 12 residues. In nucleotides, the CDR3 is TGTGCTAGTGGCCGGGATGCCGAGACCCAGTACTTC. This encodes CASGRDAETQYF.

This rearrangement joins TRBV19 to TRBJ2-5; possibly TRBD2 for D (5 bases). Trimming pared 5 bases from V and 5 bases from J, leaving 21 bases between. The CDR3 is 16 amino acids. The V gene's germline CDR1 is LNHDA and CDR2 SQIVND (reference sequence). In DNA, the CDR3 is TGTGCCAGTAGTTTTATAAGGATGGGAGTCCAGGAGACCCAGTACTTC. As protein: CASSFIRMGVQETQYF.

The sample holds many counts of this clonotype. The chain uses TRBV30 and TRBJ2-2; TRBD1 matches at 8 bases. In germline, CDR1 is GTSNPN, CDR2 SVGIG (reference sequence). Trimming removed 3 bases from V and 1 base from J; junction bases left unmatched: 7. The CDR3 sequence is 16 residues long. CDR3 sequence (DNA): TGTGCCTGGAGCGGGACAGGAAGGCTGAACACCGGGGAGCTGTTTTTT. Translating gives CAWSGTGRLNTGELFF.

Turning to this clonotype: A much bigger clone sits one base away, suggesting this may be a read error. The chain uses TRBV9 and TRBJ2-1, with D perhaps TRBD2 (7 bases). The CDR3 runs 16 residues. CDR1 is SGDLS and CDR2 is YYNGEE in the germline V gene. The V gene lost 0 bases and the J gene lost 3 bases, with 13 bases spanning the gap. For the CDR3, the DNA is TGTGCCAGCAGCGTAGAGGGGGGGCTTTACTACAATGAGCAGTTCTTC. Amino acids: CASSVEGGLYYNEQFF.

This clonotype has just a few counts. The rearrangement joins TRBV18 to TRBJ2-1; no clear D. This CDR3 has 16 residues. Trimming stripped 4 bases from V and 0 bases from J, with 13 bases between. From germline, CDR1 is KGHSH and CDR2 LQKENI. This chain's CDR3 is CASSLWQRASYNEQFF. The CDR3 DNA reads TGTGCCAGCTCACTTTGGCAACGGGCCTCCTACAATGAGCAGTTCTTC. Supplemented by reference TRBV18 and TRBJ2-1, the full variable domain reads NAGVMQNPRHLVRRRGQEARLRCSPMKGHSHVYWYRQLPEEGLKFMVYLQKENIIDESGMPKERFSAEFPKEGPSILRIQQVVRGDSAAYFCASSLWQRASYNEQFFGPGTRLTVL.

This clonotype was seen many times. V and J are TRBV7-8 and TRBJ2-1, with D maybe TRBD2 (5 bases). The CDR3 is 13 residues long. Germline V gene data show CDR1 as SGHVS and CDR2 as FQNEAQ. V lost 4 bases to trimming and J lost 7 bases, with 11 bases between them. CDR3 loop: CASSSNSGNEQFF. CDR3 nucleotides: TGTGCCAGCAGCTCCAACAGCGGTAATGAGCAGTTCTTC.

This clonotype showed up many times. The chain carries TRBV7-2 and TRBJ2-5; 8 positions agree with TRBD2. This CDR3 has 15 residues. V shed 5 bases and J 5 bases; nucleotides not matched to a gene: 10. Per the germline V gene, CDR1 is SGHTA and CDR2 is FQGNSA. The CDR3 here is CASSVQAGVGETQYF. CDR3 sequence (DNA): TGTGCCAGCAGCGTTCAAGCGGGAGTAGGGGAGACCCAGTACTTC. Variable domain in full (rest from reference TRBV7-2 and TRBJ2-5): GAGVSQSPSNKVTEKGKDVELRCDPISGHTALYWYRQSLGQGLEFLIYFQGNSAPDKSGLPSDRFSAERTGGSVSTLTIQRTQQEDSAVYLCASSVQAGVGETQYFGPGTRLLVL.

This clonotype appeared many times. This rearrangement joins TRBV28 to TRBJ2-2, with D unclear. Trimming removed 6 bases at V and 5 bases at J, with 4 bases between. CDR3 length: 11 residues. Germline V gene data show CDR1 as MDHEN and CDR2 as SYDVKM. CDR3 region: CASRRTGELFF. The CDR3 coding sequence is TGTGCCAGCAGAAGAACCGGGGAGCTGTTTTTT. The full variable domain, in which reference TRBV28 and TRBJ2-2 provide the parts outside the CDR3, is DVKVTQSSRYLVKRTGEKVFLECVQDMDHENMFWYRQDPGLGLRLIYFSYDVKMKEKGDIPEGYSVSREKKERFSLILESASTNQTSMYLCASRRTGELFFGEGSRLTVL.

The table lists this clonotype with many counts. V usage is TRBV2 and J usage is TRBJ2-5, with 8 positions matching TRBD2. V shed 4 bases, J shed 7 bases, and the junction held 5 bases outside the gene matches. The CDR3 contains 13 residues. Germline-derived CDR1 and CDR2 are SNHLY and FYNNEI. The CDR3 DNA is TGTGCCAGCAGTGTTTCGAGCGGGGGGACCCAGTACTTC. It is translated as CASSVSSGGTQYF.

This clonotype appeared many times. This sequence joins TRBV7-9 and TRBJ1-2; D possibly corresponds to TRBD1 (5 bases). CDR1 is SEHNR, CDR2 FQNEAQ, per germline (reference sequence). Trimming left V 1 base short and J 4 bases short, with 13 bases between. CDR3 size: 15 residues. Written as DNA, the CDR3 is TGTGCCAGCAGCTTAGGCACAGGCTCACCCTATGGCTACACCTTC. Its translation: CASSLGTGSPYGYTF.

The genes are TRBV28 and TRBJ2-1, with 14 bases aligning to TRBD2. CDR3 length: 17 residues. J gave up 8 bases and V 7 bases, and 13 bases lay outside the gene matches. The germline V gene encodes CDR1 MDHEN and CDR2 SYDVKM. The chain's CDR3 is CASTPGTSGGSSDEQFF. CDR3 nucleotide sequence: TGTGCCAGCACCCCGGGGACTAGCGGGGGATCATCGGATGAGCAGTTCTTC.

This clonotype was seen more than once but under ten times. The rearrangement uses TRBV18 and TRBJ2-2; 13 nucleotides agree with TRBD2. Germline lookup yields CDR1 KGHSH and CDR2 LQKENI. This CDR3 is 18 amino acids long. Losses at the gene ends were 3 bases for V and 4 bases for J; bases not matched to a gene: 8. As DNA, the CDR3 is TGTGCCAGCTCACCTGGACTAGCGGGAGAAGGGGGCACCGGGGAGCTGTTTTTT. Amino acid sequence: CASSPGLAGEGGTGELFF.

This clonotype has a count of ten or more. This chain joins TRBV30 and TRBJ2-5; D perhaps matches TRBD2 (6 bases). Trimming stripped 3 bases from V and 5 bases from J, with 10 bases between. Germline values: CDR1 GTSNPN, CDR2 SVGIG (reference sequence). This CDR3 spans 12 amino acids. CDR3 DNA: TGTGCCTGGAGCACTGCGGGGGAGACCCAGTACTTC. It is translated as CAWSTAGETQYF.

This clonotype showed up many times. The chain is built from TRBV28 and TRBJ2-2; the match to TRBD2 covers 13 bases. Trimming cost V 4 bases and J 3 bases; bases outside gene matches: 8. The CDR3 totals 18 residues. The germline gives CDR1 MDHEN, CDR2 SYDVKM. In nucleotides, the CDR3 is TGTGCCAGCAGTTCCTTGGGACTAGCGGGATCGTACACCGGGGAGCTGTTTTTT. This gives the protein CASSSLGLAGSYTGELFF.

This clonotype was observed at least ten times. The rearrangement links TRBV2 to TRBJ1-5; 8 nucleotides line up with TRBD1. CDR3 length equals 15 residues. V trimming: 5 bases; J trimming: 1 base; junction bases outside the gene matches: 4. Germline V CDR1 and CDR2: SNHLY, FYNNEI. The CDR3 DNA follows: TGTGCCAGCAGTCATGGGACAGGAAGCAATCAGCCCCAGCATTTT. Translation gives CASSHGTGSNQPQHF. The full variable domain, with the rest looked up from reference TRBV2 and TRBJ1-5, is EPEVTQTPSHQVTQMGQEVILRCVPISNHLYFYWYRQILGQKVEFLVSFYNNEISEKSEIFDDQFSVERPDGSNFTLKIRSTKLEDSAMYFCASSHGTGSNQPQHFGDGTRLSIL.

The CDR3 sequence is CASSFDRFPDTQYF. The CDR3 DNA follows: TGTGCCAGCAGTTTTGACAGGTTCCCAGATACGCAGTATTTT. The rearrangement uses TRBV12-3 or TRBV12-4 and TRBJ2-3; D perhaps matches TRBD1 (6 bases). Trimming left V 3 bases short and J 4 bases short, with 11 bases between. CDR3 length equals 14 residues.

There are many counts of this clonotype. The chain employs TRBV30 and TRBJ2-3, with 11 bases that match TRBD2. V lost 0 bases to trimming and J lost 2 bases; unmatched junction nucleotides: 1. Germline-derived CDR1 and CDR2 are GTSNPN and SVGIG (reference sequence). The CDR3 runs to 15 residues. CDR3 sequence reads: CAWSVLAGDTDTQYF. CDR3 nucleotide sequence: TGTGCCTGGAGTGTACTAGCGGGGGACACAGATACGCAGTATTTT. The full variable domain, completed using reference TRBV30 and TRBJ2-3, is SQTIHQWPATLVQPVGSPLSLECTVEGTSNPNLYWYRQAAGRGLQLLFYSVGIGQISSEVPQNLSASRPQDRQFILSSKKLLLSDSGFYLCAWSVLAGDTDTQYFGPGTRLTVL.

This clonotype was observed many times. The chain has TRBV30 and TRBJ2-1, with 7 nucleotides matching TRBD2. V was pared by 4 bases and J by 2 bases, with 2 bases of the junction left unmatched. This CDR3 spans 13 amino acids. CDR1 is GTSNPN and CDR2 is SVGIG in the germline V gene (reference sequence). As DNA, the CDR3 is TGTGCCTGGACGAGCGGGGCCTACAATGAGCAGTTCTTC. Translation: CAWTSGAYNEQFF.

This clonotype has a count of ten or more. This chain connects TRBV10-3 to TRBJ1-1; perhaps TRBD1 as D (5 bases). The CDR3 loop spans 14 amino acids. Trimming cost V 6 bases and J 8 bases, with 19 bases left between them. CDR1 and CDR2 from the germline V gene are ENHRY and SYGVKD. The CDR3 nucleotides are TGTGCCATCAGGCCCCGACAGACTACCACCGAAGCTTTCTTT. Protein: CAIRPRQTTTEAFF.

The chain has TRBV6-1 and TRBJ2-1, with 9 bases fitting TRBD1. Trimming cost V 3 bases and J 9 bases; bases outside gene matches: 6. CDR3 length: 14 amino acids. The germline V gene has CDR1 MNHNS and CDR2 SASEGT. CDR3 sequence (DNA): TGTGCCAGCAGTGACTCACCGGGACAGGGTGAGCAGTTCTTC. Translating gives CASSDSPGQGEQFF.

This clonotype showed up many times. The chain links TRBV10-1 to TRBJ2-5, with D perhaps TRBD2 (6 bases). The J call may not be correct, given that the DNA end is closer to TRBJ2-1. The germline CDR1 and CDR2 sequences are WNHNN and SYGVQD (reference sequence). The CDR3 runs 14 residues. The chain's CDR3 is CASSRGMANNEQFF. The CDR3, as DNA: TGCGCCAGCAGCCGCGGGATGGCCAACAATGAGCAGTTCTTC.

The DNA of the CDR3 is TGTGCCAGCAGCTTATCGGGATTCAGAAATTATGGCTACACCTTC. This gives the protein CASSLSGFRNYGYTF. The V and J genes are TRBV11-2 and TRBJ1-2; D is ambiguous. V lost 2 bases and J 5 bases, leaving 15 bases between the germline ends. CDR3 length equals 15 residues. CDR1 is SGHAT, CDR2 FQNNGV, per germline.